Included here is one TCR beta chain sequence, with context. Original methodology: Cell counts per sample came from amplifying reference gene primers. The protocol was immunoSEQ multiplex PCR, while the TCRdb copy is restricted to in-frame clones and leaves out a portion. Clonal size and the V and J genes are those of that table, whereas D and trimming came from the DNA. Of more than 60,000 clones listed, under 80% are singletons. The sample originates from a study of blood T cell repertoires in COVID-19. Across the whole study: The analysed material was cDNA or gDNA that came from T cells, B-cell-depleted T cells, or PBMCs.

Unmatched junction bases numbered 5, after V lost 4 bases and J lost 4 bases. The germline V gene encodes CDR1 MDHEN and CDR2 SYDVKM. The CDR3 extends over 15 amino acids. The sequence came from a human donor with acute or convalescent COVID-19. The donor label of this sample is uncertain. V usage is TRBV28 and J usage is TRBJ2-7; 12 bases match TRBD2. Sample: peripheral blood. The CDR3 sequence is CASSSTSGSGYEQYF. CDR3 DNA sequence: TGTGCCAGCAGTTCGACTAGCGGGAGTGGGTACGAGCAGTACTTC.